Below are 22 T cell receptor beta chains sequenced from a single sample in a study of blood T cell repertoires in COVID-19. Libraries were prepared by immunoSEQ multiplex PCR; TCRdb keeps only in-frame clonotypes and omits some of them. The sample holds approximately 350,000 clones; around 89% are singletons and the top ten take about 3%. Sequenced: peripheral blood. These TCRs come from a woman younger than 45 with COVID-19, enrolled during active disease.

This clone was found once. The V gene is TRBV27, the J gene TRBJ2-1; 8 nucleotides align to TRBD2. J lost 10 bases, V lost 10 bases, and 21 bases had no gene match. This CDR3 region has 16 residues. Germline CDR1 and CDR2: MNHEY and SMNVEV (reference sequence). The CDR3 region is CATYNGRATGRWEQFF. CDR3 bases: TGTGCCACCTATAACGGGAGGGCCACGGGGCGATGGGAGCAGTTCTTC.

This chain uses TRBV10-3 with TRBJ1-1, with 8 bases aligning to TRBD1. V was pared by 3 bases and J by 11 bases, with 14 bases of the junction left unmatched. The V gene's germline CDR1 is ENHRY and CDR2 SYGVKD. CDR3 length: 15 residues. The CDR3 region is CAISEHGQGRFGAFF. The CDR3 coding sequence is TGTGCCATCAGTGAACACGGACAGGGAAGGTTTGGGGCTTTCTTT.

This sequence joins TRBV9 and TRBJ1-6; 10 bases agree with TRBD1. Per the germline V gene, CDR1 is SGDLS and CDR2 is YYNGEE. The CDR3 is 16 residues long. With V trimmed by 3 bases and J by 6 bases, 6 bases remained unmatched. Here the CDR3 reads CASSASGTGVNSPLHF. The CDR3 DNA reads TGTGCCAGCAGCGCCTCCGGGACAGGGGTTAATTCACCCCTCCACTTT. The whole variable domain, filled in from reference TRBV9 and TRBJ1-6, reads DSGVTQTPKHLITATGQRVTLRCSPRSGDLSVYWYQQSLDQGLQFLIQYYNGEERAKGNILERFSAQQFPDLHSELNLSSLELGDSALYFCASSASGTGVNSPLHFGNGTRLTVT.

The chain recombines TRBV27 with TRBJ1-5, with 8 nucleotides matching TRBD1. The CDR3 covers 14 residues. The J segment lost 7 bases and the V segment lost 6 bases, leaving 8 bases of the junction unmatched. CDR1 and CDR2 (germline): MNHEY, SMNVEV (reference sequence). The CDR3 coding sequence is TGTGCCAGCAGCCTCGTACAGGGGGAGCAGCCCCAGCATTTT. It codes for CASSLVQGEQPQHF.

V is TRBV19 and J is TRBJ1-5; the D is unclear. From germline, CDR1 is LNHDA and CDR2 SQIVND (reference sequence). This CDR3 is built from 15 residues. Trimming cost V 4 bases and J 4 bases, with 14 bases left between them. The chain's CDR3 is CASSRGWMGNQPQHF. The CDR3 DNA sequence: TGTGCCAGTAGTAGAGGGTGGATGGGGAATCAGCCCCAGCATTTT. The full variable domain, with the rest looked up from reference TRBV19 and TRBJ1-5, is DGGITQSPKYLFRKEGQNVTLSCEQNLNHDAMYWYRQDPGQGLRLIYYSQIVNDFQKGDIAEGYSVSREKKESFPLTVTSAQKNPTAFYLCASSRGWMGNQPQHFGDGTRLSIL.

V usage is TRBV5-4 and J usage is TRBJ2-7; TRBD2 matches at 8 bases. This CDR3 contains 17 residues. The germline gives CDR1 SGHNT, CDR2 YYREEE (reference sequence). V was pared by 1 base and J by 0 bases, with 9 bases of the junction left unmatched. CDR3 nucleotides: TGTGCCAGCAGCTTGACCACTAGCGGTTTTAGCTCCTACGAGCAGTACGTC. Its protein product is CASSLTTSGFSSYEQYV.

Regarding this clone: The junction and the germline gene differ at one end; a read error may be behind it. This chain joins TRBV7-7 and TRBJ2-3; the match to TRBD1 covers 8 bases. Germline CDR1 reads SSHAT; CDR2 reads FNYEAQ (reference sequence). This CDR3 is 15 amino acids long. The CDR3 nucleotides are TGTGCTAGCAGCCTGACAGGGGCCCCCACAGATACGCAGTATTTT. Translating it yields CASSLTGAPTDTQYF. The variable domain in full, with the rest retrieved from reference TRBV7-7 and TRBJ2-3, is GAGVSQSPRYKVTKRGQDVTLRCDPISSHATLYWYQQALGQGPEFLTYFNYEAQPDKSGLPSDRFSAERPEGSISTLTIQRTEQRDSAMYRCASSLTGAPTDTQYFGPGTRLTVL.

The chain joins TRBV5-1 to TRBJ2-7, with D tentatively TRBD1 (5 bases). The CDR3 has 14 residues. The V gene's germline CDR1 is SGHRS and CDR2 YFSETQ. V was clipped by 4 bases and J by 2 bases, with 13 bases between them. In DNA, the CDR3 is TGCGCCAGCAGCCCCCAGACAGACACCTACGAGCAGTACTTC. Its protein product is CASSPQTDTYEQYF.

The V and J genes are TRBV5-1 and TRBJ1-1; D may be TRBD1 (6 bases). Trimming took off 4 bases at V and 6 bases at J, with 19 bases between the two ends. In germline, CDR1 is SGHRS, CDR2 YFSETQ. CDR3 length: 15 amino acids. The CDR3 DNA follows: TGCGCCAGCAGCAGGGACACCGGGACATCGGCTGAAGCTTTCTTT. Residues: CASSRDTGTSAEAFF.

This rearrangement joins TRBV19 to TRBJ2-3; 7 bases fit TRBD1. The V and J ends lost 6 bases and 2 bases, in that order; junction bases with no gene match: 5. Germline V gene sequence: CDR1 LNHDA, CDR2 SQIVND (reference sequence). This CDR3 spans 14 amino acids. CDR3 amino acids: CASSPTGNTDTQYF. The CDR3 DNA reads TGTGCCAGTAGCCCGACAGGGAACACAGATACGCAGTATTTT.

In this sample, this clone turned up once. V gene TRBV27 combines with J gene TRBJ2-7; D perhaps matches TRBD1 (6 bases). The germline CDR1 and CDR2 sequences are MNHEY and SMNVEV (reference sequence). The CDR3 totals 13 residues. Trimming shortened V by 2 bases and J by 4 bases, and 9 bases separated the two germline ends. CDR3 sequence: CASSLGTLYEQYF. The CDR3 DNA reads TGTGCCAGCAGTTTAGGGACACTATACGAGCAGTACTTC.

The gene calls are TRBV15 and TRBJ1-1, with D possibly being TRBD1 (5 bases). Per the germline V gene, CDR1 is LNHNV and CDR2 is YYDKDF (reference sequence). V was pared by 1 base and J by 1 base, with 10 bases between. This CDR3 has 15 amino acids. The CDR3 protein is CATSRGSRANTEAFF. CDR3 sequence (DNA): TGTGCCACCAGCAGAGGTTCCAGGGCGAACACTGAAGCTTTCTTT.

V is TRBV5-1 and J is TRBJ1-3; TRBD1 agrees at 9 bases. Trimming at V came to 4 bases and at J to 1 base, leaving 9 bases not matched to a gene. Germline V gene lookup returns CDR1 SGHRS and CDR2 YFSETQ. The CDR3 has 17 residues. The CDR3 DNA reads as TGCGCCAGCAGCGAACCGGGACAGGGAATATCTGGAAACACCATATATTTT. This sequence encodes CASSEPGQGISGNTIYF.

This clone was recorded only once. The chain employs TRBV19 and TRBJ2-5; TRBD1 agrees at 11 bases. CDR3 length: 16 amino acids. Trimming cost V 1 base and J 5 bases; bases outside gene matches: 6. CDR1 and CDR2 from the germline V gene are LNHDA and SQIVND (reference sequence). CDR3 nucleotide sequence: TGTGCCAGTAGTATAGGGAGGACAGGGGGCGCTGAGACCCAGTACTTC. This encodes CASSIGRTGGAETQYF.

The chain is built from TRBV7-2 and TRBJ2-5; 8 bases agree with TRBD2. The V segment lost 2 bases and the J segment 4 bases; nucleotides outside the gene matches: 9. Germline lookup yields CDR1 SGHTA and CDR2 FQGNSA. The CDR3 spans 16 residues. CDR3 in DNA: TGTGCCAGCAGCTTACGAGCGGGAGATCTGTTAGAGACCCAGTACTTC. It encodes CASSLRAGDLLETQYF.

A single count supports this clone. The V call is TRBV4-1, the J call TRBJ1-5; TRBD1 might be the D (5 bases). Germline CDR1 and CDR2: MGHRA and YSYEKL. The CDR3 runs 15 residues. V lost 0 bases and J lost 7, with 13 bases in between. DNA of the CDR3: TGCGCCAGCAGCCAAGATGGGGGGTCGGGGCAGCCCCAGCATTTT. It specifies CASSQDGGSGQPQHF.

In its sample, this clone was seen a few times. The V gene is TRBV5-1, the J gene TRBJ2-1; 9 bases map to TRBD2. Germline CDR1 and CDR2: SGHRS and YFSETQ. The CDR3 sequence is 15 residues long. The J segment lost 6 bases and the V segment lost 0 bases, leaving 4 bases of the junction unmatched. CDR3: CASSLGGGAGNEQFF. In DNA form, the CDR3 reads TGCGCCAGCAGCTTGGGCGGGGGGGCTGGCAATGAGCAGTTCTTC.

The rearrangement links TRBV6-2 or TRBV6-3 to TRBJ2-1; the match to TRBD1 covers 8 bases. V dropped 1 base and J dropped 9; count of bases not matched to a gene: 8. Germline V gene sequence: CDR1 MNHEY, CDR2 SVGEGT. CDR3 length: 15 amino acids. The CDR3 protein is CASSYLGQVTAEQFF. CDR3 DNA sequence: TGTGCCAGCAGTTACTTGGGACAGGTGACGGCTGAGCAGTTCTTC.

The CDR3, as DNA: TGTGCCAGCAGTGAATTCGGCCCTAGCGGCGCTGGCGACGAGCAGTACTTC. Translated, it gives CASSEFGPSGAGDEQYF. The genes are TRBV2 and TRBJ2-7, with TRBD2 matching 7 bases. V shed 2 bases, J shed 5 bases, and the junction held 15 bases outside the gene matches. CDR1 and CDR2 (germline): SNHLY, FYNNEI. The CDR3 contains 17 residues.

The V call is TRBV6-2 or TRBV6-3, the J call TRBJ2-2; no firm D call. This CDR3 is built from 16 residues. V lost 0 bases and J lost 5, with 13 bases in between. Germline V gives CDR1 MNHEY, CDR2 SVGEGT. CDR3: CASSYSAGPRTGELFF. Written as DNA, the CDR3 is TGTGCCAGCAGTTACTCTGCCGGCCCGCGGACCGGGGAGCTGTTTTTT.

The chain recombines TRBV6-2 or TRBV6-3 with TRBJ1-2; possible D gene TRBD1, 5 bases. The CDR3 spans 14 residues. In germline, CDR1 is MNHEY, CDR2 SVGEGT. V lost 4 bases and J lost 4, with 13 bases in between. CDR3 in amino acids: CASSSGTRTYGYTF. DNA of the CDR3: TGTGCCAGCAGTTCCGGGACTAGAACCTATGGCTACACCTTC.

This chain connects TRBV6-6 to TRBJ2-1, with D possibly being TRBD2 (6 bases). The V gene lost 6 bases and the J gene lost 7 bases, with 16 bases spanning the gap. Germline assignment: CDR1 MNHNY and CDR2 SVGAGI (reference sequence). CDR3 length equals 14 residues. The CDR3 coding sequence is TGTGCCAGCAGCCCCGGGCTAGCGACAAATGAGCAGTTCTTC. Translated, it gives CASSPGLATNEQFF.